This TCR beta chain was captured in a study of blood T cell repertoires in COVID-19. Study in general: COVID-19 samples, acute and convalescent, were from the United States, Italy and Spain. T cells, B-cell-depleted T cells, or PBMCs supplied cDNA or gDNA.

Trimming removed 3 bases from V and 5 bases from J, with 14 bases in between. CDR1 SGHRS and CDR2 YFSETQ come from the germline V gene. The CDR3 contains 14 residues. As originally analysed: Scientists estimated how many nucleated cells there were by amplifying reference gene primers. This table comes from immunoSEQ multiplex PCR, and its TCRdb copy is limited to in-frame clones, with some not included. The DNA was the basis for D and trimming; V, J and clone size are from that table. The table includes approximately 60,000 clones, around 82% detected once. A single count supports this clone. This TCR came from a human donor in a cohort sampled during active COVID-19. The chain combines TRBV5-1 with TRBJ2-5; perhaps TRBD1 as D (6 bases). The specimen sequenced was peripheral blood. The CDR3 loop reads CASSSGRGSETQYF. The CDR3 DNA follows: TGCGCCAGCAGCTCGGGCAGGGGATCGGAGACCCAGTACTTC.